These 10 T cell receptor beta chains came from one sample sequenced in a study of cytomegalovirus exposure and HLA in healthy donors. The study ran its PCR with 60 Vbeta and 13 Jbeta primers. Generated by immunoSEQ multiplex PCR, the TCRdb table keeps only in-frame clones and is missing some. The sample holds 55,000 to 80,000 clones, 60% to 80% seen once. Input material: PBMCs. These TCRs come from a man in his sixties in good health and CMV-seropositive.

The CDR3 here is CASSDSIQRTYNEQFF. In DNA, the CDR3 is TGTGCCAGCAGTGACTCGATCCAGCGGACCTACAATGAGCAGTTCTTC. The chain recombines TRBV6-4 with TRBJ2-1, with a tentative D call TRBD2 (5 bases). CDR1 is MRHNA and CDR2 is SNTAGT in the germline V gene. The CDR3 consists of 16 residues. V gave up 0 bases and J gave up 2 bases, with 11 bases separating them.

The chain combines TRBV14 with TRBJ1-6, with 9 nucleotides matching TRBD1. The germline gives CDR1 SGHDN, CDR2 FVKESK. J was trimmed by 7 bases and V by 2 bases; bases with no gene match: 6. The length of the CDR3 is 16 residues. The CDR3 spells CASSQKDRGWNSPLHF. DNA of the CDR3: TGTGCCAGCAGCCAAAAGGACAGGGGCTGGAATTCACCCCTCCACTTT.

As to this clone: A read error may account for a junction end that differs from germline. The rearrangement links TRBV27 to TRBJ1-2; D gene uncertain. The CDR3 runs to 14 residues. The germline V gene encodes CDR1 MNHEY and CDR2 SMNVEV (reference sequence). The CDR3 sequence: CASSFNWAKYGYTF. In nucleotides, the CDR3 is TGTGCCAGCAGTTTTAATTGGGCTAAGTATGGCTACACCTTC.

The rearrangement joins TRBV11-2 to TRBJ2-7; tentatively, D is TRBD2 (6 bases). The CDR3 loop spans 14 amino acids. Germline V CDR1 and CDR2: SGHAT, FQNNGV. V shed 2 bases and J shed 1 base, with 9 bases lying between them. The CDR3 DNA reads as TGTGCCAGCAGCTTAAGCGGGCAATCCTACGAGCAGTACTTC. Translation gives CASSLSGQSYEQYF.

The chain joins TRBV19 to TRBJ2-7; TRBD1 matches at 8 bases. This CDR3 has 16 amino acids. The ends lost 3 bases at V and 5 bases at J; junction bases unmatched: 12. Per the germline V gene, CDR1 is LNHDA and CDR2 is SQIVND (reference sequence). CDR3 coding DNA: TGTGCCAGTAGTATTATCGTCGGACAGGGTACCGACGAGCAGTACTTC. Protein sequence: CASSIIVGQGTDEQYF.

Turning to this clone: The junction departs from germline at one end; a sequencing error may be responsible. CDR3 nucleotide sequence: TGTGCCAGCAGCTTAGGCCAAGCGAGCGGGAGTTGGGACTTC. Amino acid sequence: CASSLGQASGSWDF. This rearrangement joins TRBV13 to TRBJ2-7; 8 positions agree with TRBD2. The V gene's germline CDR1 is PRHDT and CDR2 FYEKMQ (reference sequence). This CDR3 spans 14 amino acids.

This chain connects TRBV7-2 to TRBJ2-2; 12 bases are shared with TRBD2. Per germline, CDR1 SGHTA and CDR2 FQGNSA. With 5 bases clipped from V and 4 bases from J, the junction kept 5 bases outside the gene matches. The CDR3 runs to 16 residues. CDR3 protein: CASSPPSGRVTGELFF. DNA of the CDR3: TGTGCCAGCAGCCCACCTAGCGGGAGGGTCACCGGGGAGCTGTTTTTT.

This rearrangement joins TRBV10-3 to TRBJ1-1, with D maybe TRBD1 (6 bases). CDR3 length: 14 amino acids. Trimming removed 6 bases at V and 1 base at J, with 12 bases between. The germline V gene encodes CDR1 ENHRY and CDR2 SYGVKD. The CDR3 spells CAISPGGRNTEAFF. The CDR3 region has the DNA TGTGCCATCAGCCCCGGGGGGCGGAACACTGAAGCTTTCTTT.

This chain joins TRBV11-2 and TRBJ2-4, with 13 bases identical to TRBD2. Germline CDR1 SGHAT, CDR2 FQNNGV. The CDR3 extends over 19 amino acids. V dropped 4 bases and J dropped 2; count of bases not matched to a gene: 11. CDR3 sequence: CASSSRLAGGPRTKNIQYF. The CDR3 nucleotides read TGTGCCAGCAGCTCCAGACTAGCGGGAGGCCCTAGGACCAAAAACATTCAGTACTTC.

The V and J genes are TRBV29-1 and TRBJ2-1; 14 nucleotides agree with TRBD2. V shed 7 bases and J 2 bases; nucleotides not matched to a gene: 4. The CDR3 sequence is 15 residues long. Looked up from germline, CDR1 is SQVTM and CDR2 is ANQGSEA. CDR3 bases: TGCAGCGCCCGACTAGCGGGAGGGACCTACAATGAGCAGTTCTTC. This gives the protein CSARLAGGTYNEQFF.